Detailed here is one T cell receptor (beta chain). Trimming pared 1 base from V and 0 bases from J, leaving 13 bases between. Germline V gene sequence: CDR1 LGHDT, CDR2 YNNKEL (reference sequence). This CDR3 has 16 residues. These data belong to a study of blood T cell repertoires in COVID-19. The assay was immunoSEQ multiplex PCR, and TCRdb's table has in-frame clones only and misses some. Here the sample spans around 250,000 clones, 91% being singletons. Across about two dozen US areas, participants ranged in age from about 18 to 100 years. Participants reported their clinical history, and cohort assignment relied on those reports.

The source is a human donor in a cohort exposed to, infected with or recovered from COVID-19 (not recorded which). The donor label of this sample is uncertain. The gene calls are TRBV3-1 (or the pseudogene TRBV3-2) and TRBJ2-7; D not resolved. What was sequenced was PBMCs or T cells enriched from blood (not recorded which). The CDR3 loop is CASSQVPSLSSYEQYF. CDR3 nucleotides: TGTGCCAGCAGCCAAGTTCCGAGCTTAAGCTCCTACGAGCAGTACTTC.